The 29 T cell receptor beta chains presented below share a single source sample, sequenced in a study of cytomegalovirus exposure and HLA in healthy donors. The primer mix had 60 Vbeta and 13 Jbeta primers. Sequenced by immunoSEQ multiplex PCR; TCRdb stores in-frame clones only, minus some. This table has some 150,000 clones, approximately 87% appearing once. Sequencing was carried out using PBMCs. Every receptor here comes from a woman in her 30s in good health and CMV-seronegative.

CDR3 nucleotides: TGTGCCAGCAGACCACCCGGGGAGGGACTTGAAGCTTTCTTT. It yields the protein CASRPPGEGLEAFF. The chain has TRBV6-5 and TRBJ1-1; a possible D gene is TRBD1 (5 bases). CDR3 size: 14 residues. Germline V lookup: CDR1 MNHEY, CDR2 SVGAGI. The ends were cut back, 6 bases at V and 7 bases at J, with 18 bases in the middle.

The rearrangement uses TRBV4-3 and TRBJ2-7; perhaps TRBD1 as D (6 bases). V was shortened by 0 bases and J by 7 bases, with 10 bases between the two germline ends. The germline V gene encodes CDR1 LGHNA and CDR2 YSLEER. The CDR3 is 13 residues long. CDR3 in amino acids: CASSQDTGREQYF. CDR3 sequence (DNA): TGCGCCAGCAGCCAAGATACAGGGCGAGAGCAGTACTTC.

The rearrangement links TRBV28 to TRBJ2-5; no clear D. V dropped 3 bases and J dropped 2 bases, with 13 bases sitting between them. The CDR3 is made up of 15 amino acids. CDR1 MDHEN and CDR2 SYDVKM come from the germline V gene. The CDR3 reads CASSFGTTQQETQYF. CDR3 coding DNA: TGTGCCAGCAGTTTCGGCACTACCCAACAAGAGACCCAGTACTTC.

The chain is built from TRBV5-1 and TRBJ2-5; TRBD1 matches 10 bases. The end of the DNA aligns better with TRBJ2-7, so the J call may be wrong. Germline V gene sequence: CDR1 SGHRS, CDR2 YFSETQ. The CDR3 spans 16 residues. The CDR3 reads CASSAEPTGGFHEQYF. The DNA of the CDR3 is TGCGCCAGCAGCGCGGAACCGACAGGGGGCTTCCACGAGCAGTACTTC.

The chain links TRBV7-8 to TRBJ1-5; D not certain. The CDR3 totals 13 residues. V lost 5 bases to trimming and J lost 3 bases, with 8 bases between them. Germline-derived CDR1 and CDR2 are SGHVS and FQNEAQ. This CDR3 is CASSPRDNQPQHF. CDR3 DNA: TGTGCCAGCAGCCCTCGCGACAATCAGCCCCAGCATTTT.

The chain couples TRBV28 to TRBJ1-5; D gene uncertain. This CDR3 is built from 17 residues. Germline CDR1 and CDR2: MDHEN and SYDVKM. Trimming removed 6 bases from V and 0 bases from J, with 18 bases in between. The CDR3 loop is CASRRYSAGYSNQPQHF. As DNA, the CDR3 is TGTGCCAGCAGACGGTATAGCGCTGGTTATAGCAATCAGCCCCAGCATTTT.

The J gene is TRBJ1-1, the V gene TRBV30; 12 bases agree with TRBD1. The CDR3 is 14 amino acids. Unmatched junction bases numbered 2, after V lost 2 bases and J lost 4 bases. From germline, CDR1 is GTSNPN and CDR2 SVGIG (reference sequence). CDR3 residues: CAWSSGQGATEAFF. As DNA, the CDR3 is TGTGCCTGGAGTTCGGGACAGGGGGCCACTGAAGCTTTCTTT.

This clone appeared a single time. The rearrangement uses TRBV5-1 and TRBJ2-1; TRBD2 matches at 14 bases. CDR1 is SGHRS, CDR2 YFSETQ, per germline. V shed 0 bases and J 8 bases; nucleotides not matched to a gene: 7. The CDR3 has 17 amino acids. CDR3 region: CASSLGGTSGGYYEQFF. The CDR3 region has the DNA TGCGCCAGCAGCTTGGGAGGGACTAGCGGGGGTTATTATGAGCAGTTCTTC.

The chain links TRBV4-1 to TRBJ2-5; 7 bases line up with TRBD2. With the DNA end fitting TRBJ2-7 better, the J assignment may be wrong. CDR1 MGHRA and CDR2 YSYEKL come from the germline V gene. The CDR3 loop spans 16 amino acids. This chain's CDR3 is CASSQDWGTNSYEQYF. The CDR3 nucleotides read TGCGCCAGCAGCCAAGATTGGGGGACTAACTCCTACGAGCAGTACTTC.

CDR3 residues: CASRSTGFPEQYF. CDR3 bases: TGTGCCAGCAGATCTACAGGCTTCCCCGAGCAGTACTTC. The chain is built from TRBV28 and TRBJ2-7; possibly TRBD1 for D (5 bases). This CDR3 has 13 residues. Germline V CDR1 and CDR2: MDHEN, SYDVKM. Trimming left V 6 bases short and J 6 bases short, with 15 bases between. The full variable domain, its missing parts supplied by reference TRBV28 and TRBJ2-7, is DVKVTQSSRYLVKRTGEKVFLECVQDMDHENMFWYRQDPGLGLRLIYFSYDVKMKEKGDIPEGYSVSREKKERFSLILESASTNQTSMYLCASRSTGFPEQYFGPGTRLTVT.

The CDR3 spells CASSAGTGALETQYF. CDR3 sequence (DNA): TGTGCCAGCAGCGCTGGGACAGGGGCTTTAGAGACCCAGTACTTC. The rearrangement uses TRBV2 and TRBJ2-5; TRBD1 agrees at 10 bases. The CDR3 has 15 amino acids. Germline V lookup: CDR1 SNHLY, CDR2 FYNNEI. V trimming: 6 bases; J trimming: 4 bases; junction bases outside the gene matches: 8. Full variable domain (rest looked up from reference TRBV2 and TRBJ2-5): EPEVTQTPSHQVTQMGQEVILRCVPISNHLYFYWYRQILGQKVEFLVSFYNNEISEKSEIFDDQFSVERPDGSNFTLKIRSTKLEDSAMYFCASSAGTGALETQYFGPGTRLLVL.

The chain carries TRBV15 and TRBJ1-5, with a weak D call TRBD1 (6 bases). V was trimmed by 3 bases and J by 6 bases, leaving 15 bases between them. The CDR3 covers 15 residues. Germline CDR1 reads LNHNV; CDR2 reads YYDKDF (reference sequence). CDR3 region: CATSSPGDYRQPQHF. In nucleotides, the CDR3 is TGTGCCACCAGCAGTCCAGGGGACTACCGTCAGCCCCAGCATTTT.

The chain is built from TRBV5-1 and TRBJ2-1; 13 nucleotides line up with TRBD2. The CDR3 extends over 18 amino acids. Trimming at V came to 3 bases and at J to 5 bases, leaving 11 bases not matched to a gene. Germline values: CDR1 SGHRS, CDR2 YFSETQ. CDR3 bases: TGCGCCAGCAGCTGGGGATCGACTAGCGGGGGGACGAACAATGAGCAGTTCTTC. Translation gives CASSWGSTSGGTNNEQFF.

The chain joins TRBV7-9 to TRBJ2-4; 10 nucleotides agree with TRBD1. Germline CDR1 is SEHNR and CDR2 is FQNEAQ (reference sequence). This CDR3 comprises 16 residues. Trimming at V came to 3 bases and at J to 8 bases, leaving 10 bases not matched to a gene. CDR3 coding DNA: TGTGCCAGCAGCTTTGGGACGACAGGGACAGGGGACATTCAGTACTTC. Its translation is CASSFGTTGTGDIQYF.

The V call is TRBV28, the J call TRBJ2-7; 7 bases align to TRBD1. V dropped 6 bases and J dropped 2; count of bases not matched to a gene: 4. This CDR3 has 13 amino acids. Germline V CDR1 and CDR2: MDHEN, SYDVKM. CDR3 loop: CASSGQAPYEQYF. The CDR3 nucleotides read TGTGCCAGCAGCGGACAGGCCCCCTACGAGCAGTACTTC.

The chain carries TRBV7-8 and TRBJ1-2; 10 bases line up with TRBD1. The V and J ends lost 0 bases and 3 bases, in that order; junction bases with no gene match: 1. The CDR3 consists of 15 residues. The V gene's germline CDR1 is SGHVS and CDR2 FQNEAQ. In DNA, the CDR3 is TGTGCCAGCAGCTTAGCGGACAGGGGGGACTATGGCTACACCTTC. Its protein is CASSLADRGDYGYTF.

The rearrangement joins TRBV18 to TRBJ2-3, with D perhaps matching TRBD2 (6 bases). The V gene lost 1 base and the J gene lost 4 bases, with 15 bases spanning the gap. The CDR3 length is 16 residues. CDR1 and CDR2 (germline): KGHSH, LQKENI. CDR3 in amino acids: CASSPLGGGPSDTQYF. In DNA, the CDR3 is TGTGCCAGCTCACCACTCGGGGGAGGCCCCTCAGATACGCAGTATTTT.

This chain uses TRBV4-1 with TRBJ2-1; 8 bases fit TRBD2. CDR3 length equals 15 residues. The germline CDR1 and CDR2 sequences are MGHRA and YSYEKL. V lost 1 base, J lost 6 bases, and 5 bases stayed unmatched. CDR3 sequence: CASSQVAGGINEQFF. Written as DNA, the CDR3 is TGCGCCAGCAGCCAAGTTGCGGGAGGAATCAATGAGCAGTTCTTC.

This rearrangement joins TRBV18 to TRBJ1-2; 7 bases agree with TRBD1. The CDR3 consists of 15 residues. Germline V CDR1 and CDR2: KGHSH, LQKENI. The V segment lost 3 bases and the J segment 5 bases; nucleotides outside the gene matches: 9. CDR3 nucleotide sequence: TGTGCCAGCTCACCTTCCGGGACAGAATTGTATGGCTACACCTTC. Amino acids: CASSPSGTELYGYTF.

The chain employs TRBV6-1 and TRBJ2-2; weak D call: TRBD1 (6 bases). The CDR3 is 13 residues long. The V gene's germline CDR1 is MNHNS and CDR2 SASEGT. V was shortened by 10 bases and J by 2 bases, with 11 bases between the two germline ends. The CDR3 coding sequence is TGTGCCACCTCGGACAGAAACACCGGGGAGCTGTTTTTT. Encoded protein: CATSDRNTGELFF.

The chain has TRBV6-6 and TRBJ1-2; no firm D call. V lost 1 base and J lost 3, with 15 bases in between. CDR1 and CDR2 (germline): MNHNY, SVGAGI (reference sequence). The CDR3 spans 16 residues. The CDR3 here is CASSYLFTGGDYGYTF. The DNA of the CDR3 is TGTGCCAGCAGTTACTTGTTCACGGGAGGTGACTATGGCTACACCTTC.

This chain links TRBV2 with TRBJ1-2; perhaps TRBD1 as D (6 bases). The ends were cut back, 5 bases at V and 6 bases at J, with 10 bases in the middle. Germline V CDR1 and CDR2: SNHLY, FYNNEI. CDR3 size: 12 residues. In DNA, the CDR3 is TGTGCCAGCAGTCTCAGGGGAAATGGCTACACCTTC. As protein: CASSLRGNGYTF.

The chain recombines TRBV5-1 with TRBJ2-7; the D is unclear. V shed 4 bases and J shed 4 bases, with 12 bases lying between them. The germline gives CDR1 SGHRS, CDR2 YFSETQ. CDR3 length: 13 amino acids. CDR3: CASSQQPKYEQYF. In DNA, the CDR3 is TGCGCCAGCAGCCAACAGCCCAAATACGAGCAGTACTTC.

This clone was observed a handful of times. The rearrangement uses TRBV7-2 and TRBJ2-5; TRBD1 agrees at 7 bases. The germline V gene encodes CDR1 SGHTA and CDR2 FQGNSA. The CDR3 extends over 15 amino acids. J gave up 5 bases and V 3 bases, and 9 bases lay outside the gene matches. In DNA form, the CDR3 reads TGTGCCAGCAGCTTGGGTGACAGGGAGTGGGAGACCCAGTACTTC. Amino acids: CASSLGDREWETQYF.

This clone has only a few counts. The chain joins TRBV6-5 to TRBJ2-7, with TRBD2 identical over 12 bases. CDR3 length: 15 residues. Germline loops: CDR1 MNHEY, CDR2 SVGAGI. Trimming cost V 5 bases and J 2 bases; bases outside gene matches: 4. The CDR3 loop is CASSQRLAGAYEQYF. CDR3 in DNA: TGTGCCAGCAGTCAGAGACTAGCGGGGGCCTACGAGCAGTACTTC.

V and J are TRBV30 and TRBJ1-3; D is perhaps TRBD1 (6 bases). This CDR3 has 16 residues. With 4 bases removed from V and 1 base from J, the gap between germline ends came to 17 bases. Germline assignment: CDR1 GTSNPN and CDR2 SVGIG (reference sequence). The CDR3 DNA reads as TGTGCCTGGATGAAGAAGATGGGGGCGTCTGGAAACACCATATATTTT. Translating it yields CAWMKKMGASGNTIYF.

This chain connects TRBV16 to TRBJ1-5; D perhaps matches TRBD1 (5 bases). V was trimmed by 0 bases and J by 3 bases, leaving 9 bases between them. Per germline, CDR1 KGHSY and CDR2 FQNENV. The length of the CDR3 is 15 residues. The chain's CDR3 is CASSQSWTINQPQHF. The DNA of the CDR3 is TGTGCCAGCAGCCAATCTTGGACAATCAATCAGCCCCAGCATTTT.

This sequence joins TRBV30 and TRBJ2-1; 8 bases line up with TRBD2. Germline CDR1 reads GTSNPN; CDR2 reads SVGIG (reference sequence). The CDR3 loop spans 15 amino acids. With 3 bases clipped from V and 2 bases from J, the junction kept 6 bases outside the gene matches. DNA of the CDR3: TGTGCCTGGAGCCCGGGACTAGTTACCTACAATGAGCAGTTCTTC. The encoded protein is CAWSPGLVTYNEQFF.

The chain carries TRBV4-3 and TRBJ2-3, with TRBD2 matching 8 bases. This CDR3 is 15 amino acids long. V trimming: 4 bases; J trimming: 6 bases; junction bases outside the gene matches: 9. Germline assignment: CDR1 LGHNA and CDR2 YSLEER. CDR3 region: CASSPPGGAIDTQYF. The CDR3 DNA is TGCGCCAGCAGCCCTCCCGGGGGGGCCATTGATACGCAGTATTTT.